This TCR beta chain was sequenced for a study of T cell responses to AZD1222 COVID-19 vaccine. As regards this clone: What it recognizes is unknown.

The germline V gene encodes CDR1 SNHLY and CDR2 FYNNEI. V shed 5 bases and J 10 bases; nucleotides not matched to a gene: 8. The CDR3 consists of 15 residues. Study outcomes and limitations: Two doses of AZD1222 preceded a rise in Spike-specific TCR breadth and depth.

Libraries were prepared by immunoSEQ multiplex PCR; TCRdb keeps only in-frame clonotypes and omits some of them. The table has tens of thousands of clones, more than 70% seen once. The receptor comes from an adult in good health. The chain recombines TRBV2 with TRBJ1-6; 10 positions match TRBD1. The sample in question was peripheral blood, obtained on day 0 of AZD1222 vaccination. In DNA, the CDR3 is TGTGCCAGCAGTCGGGACAGGGGAAGTGGATCACCCCTCCACTTT. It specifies CASSRDRGSGSPLHF.